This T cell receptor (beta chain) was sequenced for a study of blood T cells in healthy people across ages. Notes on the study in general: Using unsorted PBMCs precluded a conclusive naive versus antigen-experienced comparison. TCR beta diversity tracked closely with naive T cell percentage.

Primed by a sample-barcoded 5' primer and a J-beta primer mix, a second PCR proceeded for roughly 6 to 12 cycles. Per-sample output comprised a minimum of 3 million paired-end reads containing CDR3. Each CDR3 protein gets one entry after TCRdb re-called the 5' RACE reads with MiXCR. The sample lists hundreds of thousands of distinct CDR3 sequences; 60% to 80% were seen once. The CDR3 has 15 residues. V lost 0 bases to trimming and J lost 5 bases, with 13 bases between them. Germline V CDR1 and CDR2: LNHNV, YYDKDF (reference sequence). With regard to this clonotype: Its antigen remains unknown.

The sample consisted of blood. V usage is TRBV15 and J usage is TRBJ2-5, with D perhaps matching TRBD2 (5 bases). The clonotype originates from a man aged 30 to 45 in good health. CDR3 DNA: TGTGCCACCAGCAGAGACCTTCGAAGGGAGGAGACCCAGTACTTC. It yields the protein CATSRDLRREETQYF.